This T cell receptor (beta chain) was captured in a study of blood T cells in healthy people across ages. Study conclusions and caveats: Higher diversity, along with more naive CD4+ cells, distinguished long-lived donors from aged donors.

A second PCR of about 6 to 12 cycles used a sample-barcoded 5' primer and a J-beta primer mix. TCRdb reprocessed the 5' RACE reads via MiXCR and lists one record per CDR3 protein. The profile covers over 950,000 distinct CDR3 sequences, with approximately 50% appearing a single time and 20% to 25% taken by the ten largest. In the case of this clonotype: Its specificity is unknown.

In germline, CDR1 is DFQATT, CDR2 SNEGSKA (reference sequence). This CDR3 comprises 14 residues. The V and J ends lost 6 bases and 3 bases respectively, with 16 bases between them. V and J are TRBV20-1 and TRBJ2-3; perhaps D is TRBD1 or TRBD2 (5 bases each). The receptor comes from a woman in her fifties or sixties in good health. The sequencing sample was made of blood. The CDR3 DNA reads TGCAGTGCAAATAGGGACCATGGTACAGATACGCAGTATTTT. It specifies CSANRDHGTDTQYF.